The entry below describes one TCR beta chain. The antigen is unknown. A much larger clone sits a single nucleotide away, making a read error possible. This specimen comes from a study of CD8 T cells in ankylosing spondylitis. Study results and limitations: It appeared that ankylosing spondylitis blood was characterized by a TCR beta motif of several highly homologous variants. Clones tied to disease were said to be significantly enriched in matched ankylosing spondylitis synovial fluid.

As the method for making TCR beta libraries, quantitative 5'-RACE with molecular barcodes was used. TCRdb re-called the 5' RACE reads with MiXCR, one entry per CDR3 protein. The sample shows more than 500,000 distinct CDR3 sequences, approximately 5% of them seen only once. The germline V gene encodes CDR1 ENHRY and CDR2 SYGVKD. V gave up 7 bases and J gave up 0 bases, with 18 bases separating them. The CDR3 is 16 residues long. The TCR originated in a male donor with ankylosing spondylitis. This rearrangement joins TRBV10-3 to TRBJ1-1, with a possible D match to TRBD1 (6 bases). The source material was blood, either unsorted or a sorted T cell fraction (not recorded which). The CDR3 region is CAITGGQRRMNTEAFF. CDR3 DNA: TGTGCCATCACTGGGGGGCAGAGGAGAATGAACACTGAAGCTTTCTTT.